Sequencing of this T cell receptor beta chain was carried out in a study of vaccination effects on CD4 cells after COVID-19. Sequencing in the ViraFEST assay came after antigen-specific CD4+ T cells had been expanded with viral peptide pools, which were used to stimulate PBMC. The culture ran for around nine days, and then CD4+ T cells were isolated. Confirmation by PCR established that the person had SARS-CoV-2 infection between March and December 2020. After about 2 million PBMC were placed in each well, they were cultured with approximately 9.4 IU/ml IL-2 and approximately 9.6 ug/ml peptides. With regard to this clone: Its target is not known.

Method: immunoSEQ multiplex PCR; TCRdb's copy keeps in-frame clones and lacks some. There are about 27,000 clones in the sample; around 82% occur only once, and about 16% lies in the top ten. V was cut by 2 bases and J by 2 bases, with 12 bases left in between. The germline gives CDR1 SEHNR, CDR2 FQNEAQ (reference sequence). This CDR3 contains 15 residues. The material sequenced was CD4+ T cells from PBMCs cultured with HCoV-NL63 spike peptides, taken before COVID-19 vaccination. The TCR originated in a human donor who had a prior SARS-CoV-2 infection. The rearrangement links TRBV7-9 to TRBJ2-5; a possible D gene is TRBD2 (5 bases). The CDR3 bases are TGTGCCAGCAGCTTAAAATCGGGGTTACAAGAGACCCAGTACTTC. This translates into CASSLKSGLQETQYF.